The T cell receptor beta chain under discussion was sequenced for a study of blood T cell repertoires in COVID-19. Study background: Acute-phase and convalescent COVID-19 samples originated in the United States, Italy and Spain. T cells, B-cell-depleted T cells, or PBMCs provided the cDNA or gDNA that served as material.

Sequencing used immunoSEQ multiplex PCR; TCRdb keeps in-frame clones, though not all of them. This sample carries approximately 200,000 clones, roughly 82% of them seen once, and the ten largest clones take roughly 10%. Participants were placed into cohorts based on the clinical history they reported. Two negative PCRs, clearance, or symptom resolution had been documented for recovered Cohort 3 donors. CDR3 length equals 14 residues. V lost 4 bases, J lost 4 bases, and 14 bases lay in between. CDR1 is SGHKS, CDR2 YYEKEE, per germline (reference sequence). This TCR came from a man aged 35-49 years who had recovered from COVID-19. V gene TRBV5-5 combines with J gene TRBJ1-1, with D perhaps matching TRBD1 (5 bases). Sequenced input: PBMCs or T cells enriched from blood (not recorded which). The CDR3 sequence is CASSLQDSGTEAFF. CDR3 coding DNA: TGTGCCAGCAGCCTACAGGATAGCGGCACTGAAGCTTTCTTT.